This is a list of T cell receptor beta chains from one sample in a study of CD8+ T cells in alopecia areata. Assay used: immunoSEQ multiplex PCR; TCRdb lists only in-frame clones, some missing. The profile shows about 250,000 clones, 60% of them singletons. Specimen: CD4+ T cells sorted from blood, collected at approximately week 51, from a patient treated with tofacitinib. Source of these receptors: a human donor with alopecia areata. CDR3s include the opening cysteine and the closing phenylalanine or tryptophan. The D gene is left open where the match is weak. Size is stated for part of the rows, as once, few or many counts, or as a class when the clone is expanded.

abundance	j_gene	d_gene	v_gene	CDR3nt	CDR3aa
few	TRBJ1-1	.	TRBV5-6	TGTGCCAGCAGCTTGGGAGGGAACACTGAAGCTTTCTTT	CASSLGGNTEAFF
.	TRBJ1-1	.	TRBV18	TGTGCCAGCTCAAGAAAGGGACCGCTCGCTGAAGCTTTCTTT	CASSRKGPLAEAFF
.	TRBJ1-2	.	TRBV7-2	TGTGCCAGCAGCCCGGACGGGTACTATGGCTACACCTTC	CASSPDGYYGYTF
.	TRBJ2-7	TRBD1	TRBV9	TGTGCCAGCAGCAAGGGACAGGGAAACTACGAGCAGTACTTC	CASSKGQGNYEQYF
.	TRBJ2-3	.	TRBV29-1	TGCAGCGTTGTTTTAGGGCAGGGATACACAGATACGCAGTATTTT	CSVVLGQGYTDTQYF
.	TRBJ2-7	.	TRBV23-1	TGCGCCAGCAGTTCTCTTCATGTTGGCTACGAGCAGTACTTC	CASSSLHVGYEQYF
.	TRBJ1-5	.	TRBV7-9	TGTGCCAGCAGCAGAGAGGCCCTGAGTAATCAGCCCCAGCATTTT	CASSREALSNQPQHF
.	TRBJ2-2	.	TRBV11-2	TGTGCCAGCAGCTTCACTCAGGGTTCCGGGGAGCTGTTTTTT	CASSFTQGSGELFF
few	TRBJ2-5	.	TRBV29-1	TGCAGCGTTGAAGCCATGAGGGGGTCGGAGACCCAGTACTTC	CSVEAMRGSETQYF
.	TRBJ2-7	.	TRBV7-2	TGTGCCAGCAGCTTAGAGCTCTACGAGCAGTACTTC	CASSLELYEQYF
few	TRBJ1-3	.	TRBV7-2	TGTGCCAGCAGCTCCGCTAACTCTGGAAACACCATATATTTT	CASSSANSGNTIYF
.	TRBJ1-5	.	TRBV18	TGTGCCAGCTCACCAGGGGTGCGCAATCAGCCCCAGCATTTT	CASSPGVRNQPQHF
.	TRBJ2-7	.	TRBV7-9	TGTGCCAGCAGCTTAGTGAGACAGCAGTACTTC	CASSLVRQQYF
.	TRBJ2-5	.	TRBV27	TGTGCCAGCAGTCCCTACGGACTAAGCCAAGAGACCCAGTACTTC	CASSPYGLSQETQYF
.	TRBJ1-6	TRBD1	TRBV6-1	TGTGCCAGCACAGGGGGGGATTCACCCCTCCACTTT	CASTGGDSPLHF
.	TRBJ1-2	TRBD1	TRBV30	TGTGCCTGGAGTGTACAGGACAGGGGCTATGGCTACACCTTC	CAWSVQDRGYGYTF
.	TRBJ2-3	TRBD1	TRBV30	TGTGCCGGCAAAGACGACAGGGGGCGAGATACGCAGTATTTT	CAGKDDRGRDTQYF
few	TRBJ2-3	TRBD2	TRBV27	TGTGCCAGCAGCGCCCTAGCGGGGGGTCTAGATACGCAGTATTTT	CASSALAGGLDTQYF
few	TRBJ2-6	TRBD1	TRBV4-1	TGCGCCAGCAGTCCGACAGGGGCTGGGGCCAACGTCCTGACTTTC	CASSPTGAGANVLTF
few	TRBJ2-5	.	TRBV7-9	TGTGCCAGCAGCTTACGGGGGACAGATCAAGAGACCCAGTACTTC	CASSLRGTDQETQYF
few	TRBJ1-2	TRBD1	TRBV6-6	TGTGCCAGCAGGTTACAGGGGGGGTATGGCTACACCTTC	CASRLQGGYGYTF
.	TRBJ2-4	.	TRBV11-2	TGTGCCAGCAGCTTATCCCCCGGCTATAACATTCAGTACTTC	CASSLSPGYNIQYF
once	TRBJ2-1	.	TRBV5-4	TGTGCCAGCAGCTCCGGGGGCCCTTCCCACAATGAGCAGTTCTTC	CASSSGGPSHNEQFF
.	TRBJ1-2	.	TRBV6-5	TGTGCCAGCAGTCCCCGGGGAAGTCGGATCTATGGCTACACCTTC	CASSPRGSRIYGYTF
.	TRBJ1-5	.	TRBV15	TGTGCCACCAGCAAGCCGGGGTTAATGCAGCCCCAGCATTTT	CATSKPGLMQPQHF
.	TRBJ2-7	TRBD2	TRBV4-3	TGCGCCAGCAGCCAAGAACTAGCGGGAGCTTACGAGCAGTACTTC	CASSQELAGAYEQYF
.	TRBJ2-1	.	TRBV4-2	TGTGCCAGCAGCCACCCGGGACCACTAGACCCCCAAGTGAATGAGCAGTTCTTC	CASSHPGPLDPQVNEQFF
few	TRBJ1-3	.	TRBV7-9	TGTGCCAGCAGCTTAGTCGGGTGGTCCTCTGGAAACACCATATATTTT	CASSLVGWSSGNTIYF
.	TRBJ1-6	.	TRBV6-5	TGTGCCAGCAGTTACGGGGGGGGAGGCTCACCCCTCCACTTT	CASSYGGGGSPLHF
.	TRBJ2-1	TRBD1	TRBV5-4	TGTGCCAGCAGCTCGAAATCGGGACAGGGAAACCTCAATGAGCAGTTCTTC	CASSSKSGQGNLNEQFF
.	TRBJ2-1	TRBD1	TRBV27	TGTGCCAGCTCCCCGGGACAGGGACGCAATGAGCAGTTCTTC	CASSPGQGRNEQFF
.	TRBJ1-2	.	TRBV30	TGTGCCTGGGGCGAGATTAACTATGGCTACACCTTC	CAWGEINYGYTF
.	TRBJ2-5	.	TRBV2	TGTGCCAGCAAACTAGAACCTATTGAGACCCAGTACTTC	CASKLEPIETQYF
.	TRBJ2-1	TRBD2	TRBV29-1	TGCAGCGTTGAAGGTCTAGCGGAGCTTGAGCAGTTCTTC	CSVEGLAELEQFF
.	TRBJ2-1	TRBD2	TRBV13	TGTGCCAGCAGCTTAGAAGCGGGGGTTAGTGAGCAGTTCTTC	CASSLEAGVSEQFF
few	TRBJ2-1	.	TRBV5-6	TGTGCCAGCAGCTTGATGGGCGGCAGGGAGCAGTTCTTC	CASSLMGGREQFF
.	TRBJ2-2	.	TRBV6-6	TGTGCCAGCAGCCGAAGCGGGCTTGGGGACACCGGGGAGCTGTTTTTT	CASSRSGLGDTGELFF
once	TRBJ2-5	TRBD2	TRBV7-6	TGTGCCAGCAGCTTAGGTGTAGCGGGGAATCAAGAGACCCAGTACTTC	CASSLGVAGNQETQYF
once	TRBJ2-2	.	TRBV19	TGTGCCGGCCCGGGTTTTGCTTTGGCCGGGGAGCTGTTTTTT	CAGPGFALAGELFF
.	TRBJ1-1	.	TRBV15	TGTGCCACCAGCAGAGTTCCGGAGACTGAAGCTTTCTTT	CATSRVPETEAFF
.	TRBJ2-5	.	TRBV18	TGTGCCAGCTCACCAAACGACCAAGAGACCCAGTACTTC	CASSPNDQETQYF
.	TRBJ1-2	.	TRBV25-1	TGTGCCAGCAGTGAATCAGGGCTCAGCTATGGCTACACCTTC	CASSESGLSYGYTF
few	TRBJ2-1	TRBD1	TRBV7-9	TGTGCCAGCAGCTCCAGCCAGGGGGCGATCGGCAATGAGCAGTTCTTC	CASSSSQGAIGNEQFF
.	TRBJ2-2	.	TRBV7-3	TGTGCCAGCAGCCCAGGGTCGATCGGGGAGCTGTTTTTT	CASSPGSIGELFF
.	TRBJ2-2	.	TRBV13	TGTGCCAGCTCCAACCTCGGGGGAACCGGGGAGCTGTTTTTT	CASSNLGGTGELFF
once	TRBJ2-1	.	TRBV27	TGTGCCAGCAGCTCATGGGGGGGCGCAAGAAATGAGCAGTTCTTC	CASSSWGGARNEQFF
.	TRBJ1-1	.	TRBV9	TGTGCCAGCAGCGTTGCTAGCGGGGCGGACACTGAAGCTTTCTTT	CASSVASGADTEAFF
.	TRBJ2-5	TRBD2	TRBV7-2	TGTGCCAGCAGCTTTCAGCGGGGGGTCGGCGAGACCCAGTACTTC	CASSFQRGVGETQYF
few	TRBJ1-1	TRBD1	TRBV4-3	TGCGCCAGCAGCCACAGGGGGAACATGAACACTGAAGCTTTCTTT	CASSHRGNMNTEAFF
once	TRBJ2-7	TRBD2	TRBV5-1	TGCGCCAGCAGCTTGACTAGCGGGATCTACGAGCAGTACTTC	CASSLTSGIYEQYF
.	TRBJ2-5	TRBD2	TRBV30	TGTGCCTGGAGTGTACAGTCGGCGGGGGACCCCTTGGGGACCCAGTACTTC	CAWSVQSAGDPLGTQYF
.	TRBJ2-3	.	TRBV25-1	TGTGCCAGCCGCCGGGACGAACTCGCAGATACGCAGTATTTT	CASRRDELADTQYF
.	TRBJ1-5	.	TRBV30	TGTGCCTGGAGTGGAAAGGGTCGGGGGCCCCAGCATTTT	CAWSGKGRGPQHF
few	TRBJ1-2	.	TRBV29-1	TGCAGCGTTGTGGACGGCCGATATGGCTACACCTTC	CSVVDGRYGYTF
few	TRBJ2-3	TRBD1	TRBV11-2	TGTGCCAGCAGCTCCCTTATGACAGGGCGAGATACGCAGTATTTT	CASSSLMTGRDTQYF